Presented here are 6 T cell receptor beta chains from one specimen sequenced in a study of blood T cells in healthy people across ages. A sample-barcoded 5' primer and a J-beta primer mix were used in a second PCR of roughly 7 to 12 cycles. One entry per CDR3 protein results from TCRdb running MiXCR on the 5' RACE reads. The repertoire consists of over 600,000 distinct CDR3 sequences, with 35% to 60% occurring once and the leading ten covering 15% to 20%. The source material was blood. The source of these receptors is an elderly man in good health.

The rearrangement joins TRBV30 to TRBJ2-5, with 8 nucleotides matching TRBD1. The CDR3 sequence is 15 residues long. Germline-derived CDR1 and CDR2 are GTSNPN and SVGIG (reference sequence). The J segment lost 0 bases and the V segment lost 0 bases, leaving 3 bases of the junction unmatched. CDR3 loop: CAWSVTGAHQETQYF. The CDR3 DNA reads TGTGCCTGGAGTGTGACAGGGGCTCACCAAGAGACCCAGTACTTC.

This sequence joins TRBV28 and TRBJ2-1; D might be TRBD1 (5 bases). The CDR3 loop spans 15 amino acids. Germline assignment: CDR1 MDHEN and CDR2 SYDVKM. Deletions cut 1 base from V and 4 bases from J, with 11 bases between. Here the CDR3 reads CASSLLDTRYNEQFF. CDR3 DNA sequence: TGTGCCAGCAGTTTATTGGACACCAGATACAATGAGCAGTTCTTC.

This clonotype has just a few counts. The rearrangement joins TRBV12-3 or TRBV12-4 to TRBJ2-2; TRBD2 matches at 10 bases. CDR3 length equals 15 residues. V lost 8 bases, J lost 7 bases, and 10 bases stayed unmatched. The CDR3 nucleotides are TGTGCCAGCGGATCCTCTAGCGGGAGCGTCGGGGAGCTGTTTTTT. The encoded protein is CASGSSSGSVGELFF.

The chain joins TRBV15 to TRBJ2-3, with 11 bases identical to TRBD2. Germline-derived CDR1 and CDR2 are LNHNV and YYDKDF (reference sequence). The junction had 1 base not matched to a gene; V was cut back by 1 base and J by 4 bases. The CDR3 loop spans 15 amino acids. The CDR3: CATSRVAGGPDTQYF. The CDR3 DNA reads as TGTGCCACCAGCAGAGTAGCGGGAGGGCCAGATACGCAGTATTTT.

As for this clonotype: This sequence may be a read error, since a much larger clone differs from it by one base. This rearrangement joins TRBV25-1 to TRBJ2-7, with 8 bases identical to TRBD2. Germline CDR1 is MGHDK and CDR2 is SYGVNS. After removal of 4 bases from V and 6 bases from J, the junction contained 11 bases not matched to a gene. The CDR3 extends over 15 amino acids. This CDR3 reads CASSGPTSARCEQYF. Here the CDR3 DNA reads TGTGCCAGCAGTGGGCCGACTAGCGCACGCTGCGAGCAGTACTTC.

V and J are TRBV7-2 and TRBJ1-5, with unresolved D. This CDR3 comprises 15 residues. The germline CDR1 and CDR2 sequences are SGHTA and FQGNSA. V gave up 6 bases and J gave up 3 bases, with 15 bases separating them. The CDR3 DNA reads TGTGCCAGCAGTCCGGGCGGCACTTACAATCAGCCCCAGCATTTT. Translating it yields CASSPGGTYNQPQHF.